This T cell receptor (beta chain) emerged from a study of cytomegalovirus exposure and HLA in healthy donors. In the study overall: Assignment to the Caucasian-associated ancestry cluster applied to around four fifths of the approximately 370 genotyped donors.

A remark on this clone: The antigen remains undetermined.

It was with 60 Vbeta and 13 Jbeta primers that the PCR ran. The assay was immunoSEQ multiplex PCR, and TCRdb's table has in-frame clones only and misses some. The sample has about 150,000 clones, about 74% seen once. The CDR3 runs 14 residues. V trimming: 3 bases; J trimming: 4 bases; junction bases outside the gene matches: 2. Per the germline V gene, CDR1 is SGHTA and CDR2 is FQGNSA. General study points: Later on, an analysis showed TCR association rates differing by HLA locus, with DRB1 the most and HLA-C the fewest. Accounts indicate the classifier identified cytomegalovirus status with strong specificity and sensitivity.

This chain links TRBV7-2 with TRBJ2-7; 11 bases map to TRBD2. The origin of this receptor is a woman in her thirties or forties in good health and CMV-seronegative. Input material: PBMCs. CDR3 nucleotide sequence: TGTGCCAGCAGCTTCACTAGCGGGAGATACGAGCAGTACTTC. The encoded protein is CASSFTSGRYEQYF.